The rows below give T cell receptor beta chains drawn from one sample of a study of metastatic and nonmetastatic thyroid tumors. TCRdb re-called clones via MiXCR from the PCR reads. The sample includes roughly 17,000 clones, roughly a quarter seen only once; the top ten take around 13%. The sequencing input was tumor tissue. These receptors were obtained from a male donor with papillary thyroid cancer or a benign thyroid nodule (not recorded which). Some clones in this sample may be carry-over from other donors' samples. CDR3s include the opening cysteine and the closing phenylalanine or tryptophan. D genes are given only for firm matches. The listing skips clone size in some rows; elsewhere it reads once, few, many or a size class.

j_gene,v_gene,d_gene,abundance,CDR3nt,CDR3aa
TRBJ2-7,TRBV3-1,-,-,TGTGCCAGCAGCCAAGGTCGGATAACCTACGAGCAGTACTTC,CASSQGRITYEQYF
TRBJ2-4,TRBV9,TRBD2,-,TGTGCCAGCAGGCCCCGGGGGGGGGCCAAAAACATTCAGTACTTC,CASRPRGGAKNIQYF
TRBJ2-7,TRBV6-5,-,medium-sized,TGTGCCAGCAGTTACGAAGAGGGGAGATACGAGCAGTACTTC,CASSYEEGRYEQYF
TRBJ2-7,TRBV6-1,-,-,TGTGCCAGCTGGGGGGCCCGGGGTGTCGAGCAGTACTTC,CASWGARGVEQYF
TRBJ1-1,TRBV5-1,-,medium-sized,TGCGCCAGCAGCTTGAACCGGATGAACACTGAAGCTTTCTTT,CASSLNRMNTEAFF
TRBJ1-6,TRBV28,-,medium-sized,TGTGCCAGCAGTTTCTCTTTGGGGGAGATTGGTTCACCCCTCCACTTT,CASSFSLGEIGSPLHF
TRBJ2-7,TRBV27,TRBD2,few,TGTGCCAGCAGTTTCGGGGGGGCCGAATCCTACGAGCAGTACTTC,CASSFGGAESYEQYF
TRBJ1-1,TRBV3-1,-,-,TGTGCCAGCAGGTTGACCCTCCTGTGTGTGAGCACTGAAGCTTCCTTT,CASRLTLLCVSTEASF
TRBJ1-1,TRBV28,-,-,TGTGCCAGCAACGGGGGCGGAACTGAAGCTTTCTTT,CASNGGGTEAFF
TRBJ1-2,TRBV27,-,-,TGTGCCAGCAGCTCCTCGGCGGGGATCTATGGCTACACCTTC,CASSSSAGIYGYTF
TRBJ2-3,TRBV11-3,TRBD2,many,TGTGCCAGCAGTGGGGGGACTAGCCATGGAGATGCGCAGTATTTT,CASSGGTSHGDAQYF
TRBJ2-2,TRBV6-1,-,few,TGTGCCAGCAGTTGGGCCAGGTCGAACAGGGAGCTGTTTTTT,CASSWARSNRELFF
TRBJ2-7,TRBV28,-,medium-sized,TGTGCCAGCAGTTTCACTAACGAGCAGTACTTC,CASSFTNEQYF
TRBJ2-7,TRBV6-1,TRBD1,medium-sized,TGTGCCAGCAGTGAAGTGGGGACAGGCTACCACGAGCAGTACTTC,CASSEVGTGYHEQYF
TRBJ2-7,TRBV9,-,-,TGTGCCAGCAGCGGGGGGAACTCCTACGAGCAGTACTTC,CASSGGNSYEQYF
TRBJ1-4,TRBV12-3/TRBV12-4,-,-,TGTGCCAGCAAGTGGGGCGGTAATGAAAAACTGTTTTTT,CASKWGGNEKLFF
TRBJ1-6,TRBV9,TRBD1,once,TGTGCCAGCAGCCTTAGGGACAGCCATTCACCCCTCCACTTT,CASSLRDSHSPLHF
TRBJ2-7,TRBV12-3/TRBV12-4,TRBD2,few,TGTGCCAGCAGTCCAGGGACTGGCGGGAGGGGCGCATACGAGAAGTACTTC,CASSPGTGGRGAYEKYF
TRBJ1-1,TRBV27,-,-,TGTGCCAGCAGTTTTCGAAGGGAGACTGAAGCTTTCTTT,CASSFRRETEAFF
TRBJ2-7,TRBV28,-,-,TGTGCCAGCAGTTTGGCCTACGAGCAGTACTTC,CASSLAYEQYF
TRBJ1-6,TRBV6-1,-,medium-sized,TGTGCCAGCAGTGAACGTGCAGGCAATTCACCCCTCCACTTT,CASSERAGNSPLHF
TRBJ2-1,TRBV27,TRBD2,many,TGTGCCAGCAGTTTATCCGGGACTAGCAGGGTGGATGAGCAGTTCTTC,CASSLSGTSRVDEQFF
TRBJ1-1,TRBV6-2/TRBV6-3,-,many,TGTGCCAGCAGTTACCCCGGGTACACTGAAGCTTTCTTT,CASSYPGYTEAFF